A selection of T cell receptor beta chains follows, all from one sample in a study of T cell repertoires in ileal Crohn's disease. Produced via immunoSEQ multiplex PCR; TCRdb's table is partial and in-frame only. This sample has 4,800 or so clones, with around 80% found just once. Sequencing input: ileal tissue. Receptors were obtained from an adult with Crohn's disease. The CDR3 runs from the conserved cysteine through the conserved F or W. A D gene is named only where the DNA matches it firmly. For some rows the clone size is stated as once, few or many, or as a class when expanded; others skip it.

d_gene: NA
abundance: NA
j_gene: TRBJ1-2
v_gene: TRBV18
CDR3nt: TGTGCCAGCTCTCAGGGGTTTAACTATGGCTACACCTTC
CDR3aa: CASSQGFNYGYTF

d_gene: NA
abundance: few
j_gene: TRBJ1-5
v_gene: TRBV21-1
CDR3nt: TGTGCCAGTGACAGGGGGCGAGGTCAGCCCCAGCATTTT
CDR3aa: CASDRGRGQPQHF

d_gene: TRBD1
abundance: NA
j_gene: TRBJ1-1
v_gene: TRBV2
CDR3nt: TGTGCCAGCAGTGAAGGGACAGGGGACCGCACTGAAGCTTTCTTT
CDR3aa: CASSEGTGDRTEAFF

d_gene: TRBD2
abundance: NA
j_gene: TRBJ2-3
v_gene: TRBV18
CDR3nt: TGTGCCAGCTCACAGGGACTAGCTGGCTCAGATACGCAGTATTTT
CDR3aa: CASSQGLAGSDTQYF

d_gene: NA
abundance: NA
j_gene: TRBJ2-4
v_gene: TRBV7-2
CDR3nt: TGTGCCAGCAGCCCACCGGGAGCCAAAAACATTCAGTACTTC
CDR3aa: CASSPPGAKNIQYF

d_gene: NA
abundance: NA
j_gene: TRBJ2-3
v_gene: TRBV7-2
CDR3nt: TGTGCCAGCAGCTTAGCCCGAGATACGCAGTATTTT
CDR3aa: CASSLARDTQYF

d_gene: TRBD1
abundance: NA
j_gene: TRBJ1-4
v_gene: TRBV27
CDR3nt: TGTGCCAGCCCCGGGACAGGGGGCAGTGGGGATGAAAAACTGTTTTTT
CDR3aa: CASPGTGGSGDEKLFF

d_gene: NA
abundance: NA
j_gene: TRBJ2-2
v_gene: TRBV5-5
CDR3nt: TGTGCCAGCAGCTTGACCGGGGATCCCGGGGAGCTGTTTTTT
CDR3aa: CASSLTGDPGELFF

d_gene: NA
abundance: NA
j_gene: TRBJ1-3
v_gene: TRBV9
CDR3nt: TGTGCCAGCAGCGTAAAATCAGGCTCTGGAAACACCATATATTTT
CDR3aa: CASSVKSGSGNTIYF

d_gene: TRBD1
abundance: once
j_gene: TRBJ2-1
v_gene: TRBV7-8
CDR3nt: TGTGCCACCGACAGGGGTGGGAATGAGCAGTTCTTC
CDR3aa: CATDRGGNEQFF

d_gene: NA
abundance: NA
j_gene: TRBJ2-3
v_gene: TRBV4-1
CDR3nt: TGCGCCAGCAGCCAGGGTACAGCCATATCATCTAGCACAGATACGCAGTATTTT
CDR3aa: CASSQGTAISSSTDTQYF

d_gene: TRBD2
abundance: NA
j_gene: TRBJ2-7
v_gene: TRBV9
CDR3nt: TGTGCCAGCAGCGCGGGGGGACCCGAGCAGTACTTC
CDR3aa: CASSAGGPEQYF

d_gene: TRBD1
abundance: once
j_gene: TRBJ2-5
v_gene: TRBV5-4
CDR3nt: TGTGCCAGCAGCCGGACGACGACAGGGGTTGAGACCCAGTACTTC
CDR3aa: CASSRTTTGVETQYF

d_gene: NA
abundance: NA
j_gene: TRBJ1-1
v_gene: TRBV1
CDR3nt: TGCACCAGCAGCCTCAGGGGGACTGAAGCTTTCTTT
CDR3aa: CTSSLRGTEAFF

d_gene: NA
abundance: NA
j_gene: TRBJ1-2
v_gene: TRBV28
CDR3nt: TGTGCCTTCAAAGCGACAGCTGCGGGGGATGGCTACACCTTC
CDR3aa: CAFKATAAGDGYTF

d_gene: TRBD1
abundance: NA
j_gene: TRBJ1-5
v_gene: TRBV30
CDR3nt: TGTGCCTGTTCTCAGACAGGGAACCGGCCCCAGCATTTT
CDR3aa: CACSQTGNRPQHF

d_gene: NA
abundance: NA
j_gene: TRBJ2-2
v_gene: TRBV5-1
CDR3nt: TGCGCCAGCAGCTTGACAGCGGCTAACACCGGGGAGCTGTTTTTT
CDR3aa: CASSLTAANTGELFF

d_gene: NA
abundance: NA
j_gene: TRBJ1-1
v_gene: TRBV4-3
CDR3nt: TGCGCCAGCAGCCGGTTTGAGGTGGCGAACACTGAAGCTTTCTTT
CDR3aa: CASSRFEVANTEAFF

d_gene: NA
abundance: NA
j_gene: TRBJ1-1
v_gene: TRBV13
CDR3nt: TGTGCCAGCAGTTCTCGAAGGGACTGTTCCATGAACACTGAAGCTTTCTTT
CDR3aa: CASSSRRDCSMNTEAFF

d_gene: NA
abundance: few
j_gene: TRBJ2-3
v_gene: TRBV27
CDR3nt: TGTGCCAGCAGTTATGAAACAGGAGATACGCAGTATTTT
CDR3aa: CASSYETGDTQYF

d_gene: NA
abundance: NA
j_gene: TRBJ1-6
v_gene: TRBV27
CDR3nt: TGTGCCAGCAGTTTAAAGCCCGATAATTCACCCCTCCACTTT
CDR3aa: CASSLKPDNSPLHF

d_gene: TRBD1
abundance: NA
j_gene: TRBJ1-5
v_gene: TRBV28
CDR3nt: TGTGCCAGCAGTGTCCCCACAGGGGAAAACAATCAGCCCCAGCATTTT
CDR3aa: CASSVPTGENNQPQHF

d_gene: TRBD2
abundance: NA
j_gene: TRBJ2-2
v_gene: TRBV11-2
CDR3nt: TGTGCCAGCAGCTTACCCTTTAGCGGGGGGGCCACCGGGGAGCTGTTTTTT
CDR3aa: CASSLPFSGGATGELFF

d_gene: NA
abundance: few
j_gene: TRBJ1-2
v_gene: TRBV10-1
CDR3nt: TGCGCCAGCAGTGAGCGGGGAAATTGGCGCACCTTC
CDR3aa: CASSERGNWRTF

d_gene: NA
abundance: NA
j_gene: TRBJ1-6
v_gene: TRBV11-2
CDR3nt: TGTGCCAGCAGCTTAGATCGAGGTTCACCCCTCCACTTT
CDR3aa: CASSLDRGSPLHF

d_gene: TRBD1
abundance: NA
j_gene: TRBJ2-3
v_gene: TRBV2
CDR3nt: TGTGCCAGCAGTAGACAGGGGGGAGATACGCAGTATTTT
CDR3aa: CASSRQGGDTQYF

d_gene: TRBD1
abundance: NA
j_gene: TRBJ1-6
v_gene: TRBV19
CDR3nt: TGTGCCAGTACCCAACAGGGGGAGGCTAATTCACCCCTCCACTTT
CDR3aa: CASTQQGEANSPLHF

d_gene: NA
abundance: NA
j_gene: TRBJ1-2
v_gene: TRBV5-5
CDR3nt: TGTGCCAGCAGCTTGGCTAGGACAGATGGCTACACCTTC
CDR3aa: CASSLARTDGYTF

d_gene: TRBD2
abundance: NA
j_gene: TRBJ2-3
v_gene: TRBV18
CDR3nt: TGTGCCAGCTCACCCGTTAGCGGGGGGGCCACAGATACGCAGTATTTT
CDR3aa: CASSPVSGGATDTQYF

d_gene: TRBD1
abundance: NA
j_gene: TRBJ2-7
v_gene: TRBV27
CDR3nt: TGTGCCAGCAGTCCGATGGGACAGCCCTACGAGCAGTACTTC
CDR3aa: CASSPMGQPYEQYF

d_gene: NA
abundance: NA
j_gene: TRBJ2-4
v_gene: TRBV6-6
CDR3nt: TGTGCCAGCAGTCCCCCAGGGGGGAAGGCCAAAAACATTCAGTACTTC
CDR3aa: CASSPPGGKAKNIQYF

d_gene: TRBD2
abundance: once
j_gene: TRBJ2-2
v_gene: TRBV28
CDR3nt: TGTGCCAGCAGTTCACCCGGGGGGGGCAAAACGAACACCGGGGAGCTGTTTTTT
CDR3aa: CASSSPGGGKTNTGELFF

d_gene: NA
abundance: NA
j_gene: TRBJ1-1
v_gene: TRBV28
CDR3nt: TGTGCCAGCAGTTTCTTGCAGGGAAGGGCTTTCTTT
CDR3aa: CASSFLQGRAFF

d_gene: NA
abundance: NA
j_gene: TRBJ1-1
v_gene: TRBV21-1
CDR3nt: TGTGCCAGCACCTCACCTAGGAGGGGGCAAGTGGATCGCACTGAAGCTTTCTTT
CDR3aa: CASTSPRRGQVDRTEAFF

d_gene: NA
abundance: NA
j_gene: TRBJ1-2
v_gene: TRBV5-5
CDR3nt: TGTGCCAGCAGCCGAAGGGGTAACTATGGCTACACCTTC
CDR3aa: CASSRRGNYGYTF

d_gene: NA
abundance: NA
j_gene: TRBJ1-1
v_gene: TRBV27
CDR3nt: TGTGCCAGCAGTAGGCAGGGAAGAACTGAAGCTTTCTTT
CDR3aa: CASSRQGRTEAFF

d_gene: NA
abundance: NA
j_gene: TRBJ2-3
v_gene: TRBV6-4
CDR3nt: TGTGCCAGCAGTGACGGCGGGGACACAGATACGCAGTATTTT
CDR3aa: CASSDGGDTDTQYF

d_gene: TRBD1
abundance: NA
j_gene: TRBJ2-7
v_gene: TRBV18
CDR3nt: TGTGCCAGCTCGGCCTATACTGGACAGGGCGACGAGCAGTACTTC
CDR3aa: CASSAYTGQGDEQYF

d_gene: NA
abundance: NA
j_gene: TRBJ1-6
v_gene: TRBV5-1
CDR3nt: TGCGCCAGCAGCTTGTCCACAGGTTCACCCCTCCACTTT
CDR3aa: CASSLSTGSPLHF

d_gene: NA
abundance: NA
j_gene: TRBJ1-1
v_gene: TRBV25-1
CDR3nt: TGTGCCAGCAAGAGGGGGGGGAACACTGAAGCTTTCTTT
CDR3aa: CASKRGGNTEAFF

d_gene: NA
abundance: once
j_gene: TRBJ2-5
v_gene: TRBV30
CDR3nt: TGTGCCTGGAGTGGAGGAGAGACCCAGTACTTC
CDR3aa: CAWSGGETQYF

d_gene: NA
abundance: few
j_gene: TRBJ1-2
v_gene: TRBV6-1
CDR3nt: TGTGCCATCTTGACACCTAACTATGGCTACACCTTC
CDR3aa: CAILTPNYGYTF

d_gene: NA
abundance: few
j_gene: TRBJ1-1
v_gene: TRBV19
CDR3nt: TGTGCCAGCTCCCAGGGGTCGAGATGGGACACTGAAGCTTTCTTT
CDR3aa: CASSQGSRWDTEAFF

d_gene: NA
abundance: NA
j_gene: TRBJ1-2
v_gene: TRBV6-5
CDR3nt: TGTGCCAGCAGAAGGGGAATCTATGGCTACACCTTC
CDR3aa: CASRRGIYGYTF

d_gene: TRBD2
abundance: NA
j_gene: TRBJ2-3
v_gene: TRBV11-2
CDR3nt: TGTGCCAGCAGCTCCCTAGCGGCCTTCACAGATACGCAGTATTTT
CDR3aa: CASSSLAAFTDTQYF

d_gene: NA
abundance: NA
j_gene: TRBJ2-2
v_gene: TRBV28
CDR3nt: TGTGCCAGCAGGCTAACACGCGGGCGTACCGGGGAGCTGTTTTTT
CDR3aa: CASRLTRGRTGELFF

d_gene: TRBD1
abundance: NA
j_gene: TRBJ2-5
v_gene: TRBV5-1
CDR3nt: TGCGCCAGCAGCGGAGGGACAGGGGGCGCGGAGACCCAGTACTTC
CDR3aa: CASSGGTGGAETQYF

d_gene: TRBD1
abundance: NA
j_gene: TRBJ1-1
v_gene: TRBV5-1
CDR3nt: TGCGCCAGCAGCCACGGGACAGGGGCTGAAGCTTTCTTT
CDR3aa: CASSHGTGAEAFF